The 31 T cell receptor beta chains listed next were all sequenced from one sample in a study of T cell responses to AZD1222 COVID-19 vaccine (dated by TCRdb to the early 2020s). Libraries were built with the immunoSEQ multiplex PCR assay. Held by TCRdb, this immuneACCESS table contains in-frame sequences only and omits some clones. Under half of the omission traces to an unresolved V gene where checked; the cause of the rest is unknown. The sample has roughly 190,000 clones on record, 80% to 95% of them singletons. The ten top clones hold roughly 1.4% of the sample. What this sample's time point label stands for: baseline before first vaccination. The sequencing used peripheral blood, collected on day 0 of AZD1222 vaccination. These receptors were taken from an adult in good health.

CDR3 DNA: TGTGCCAGCAGCCAAGGTCACAGCTCCTACGAGCAGTACTTC. Its protein is CASSQGHSSYEQYF. The V gene is TRBV4-2, the J gene TRBJ2-7; D is uncertain. This CDR3 has 14 residues. The V end was cut by 1 base, the J end by 0 bases, with 7 bases between. Germline values: CDR1 LGHNA, CDR2 YNFKEQ.

This chain uses TRBV27 with TRBJ2-7; 12 nucleotides align to TRBD2. CDR3 length: 14 amino acids. Trimming took 4 bases from V and 4 from J; bases not matched to a gene: 2. From germline, CDR1 is MNHEY and CDR2 SMNVEV (reference sequence). The CDR3 DNA follows: TGTGCCAGCAGTTGGACTAGCGGGGATTACGAGCAGTACTTC. Translated, it gives CASSWTSGDYEQYF.

The chain carries TRBV20-1 and TRBJ2-2; D perhaps matches TRBD2 (5 bases). Trimming pared 6 bases from V and 7 bases from J, leaving 9 bases between. This CDR3 is 11 amino acids long. Germline CDR1 DFQATT, CDR2 SNEGSKA (reference sequence). The CDR3 nucleotides read TGCAGTGCCCTCCGGGGCGGGGAGCTGTTTTTT. Its translation: CSALRGGELFF.

V is TRBV3-1 (or the pseudogene TRBV3-2) and J is TRBJ1-4; D is unresolved. V was pared by 0 bases and J by 5 bases, with 16 bases between. CDR1 is LGHDT and CDR2 is YNNKEL in the germline V gene (reference sequence). CDR3 length equals 17 residues. The chain's CDR3 is CASSQEKDGLRNEKLFF. CDR3 in DNA: TGTGCCAGCAGCCAAGAGAAAGACGGTCTTAGGAATGAAAAACTGTTTTTT.

This chain joins TRBV4-1 and TRBJ1-4, with D hard to call. There are 16 residues in the CDR3. CDR1 MGHRA and CDR2 YSYEKL come from the germline V gene. Trimming took off 2 bases at V and 7 bases at J, with 17 bases between the two ends. The CDR3 region has the DNA TGCGCCAGCAGCCAAAAAGACTCCGGTGCGGGTGAAAAACTGTTTTTT. Amino acid sequence: CASSQKDSGAGEKLFF.

The V gene is TRBV5-1, the J gene TRBJ2-5, with 7 bases fitting TRBD1. Losses at the gene ends were 4 bases for V and 3 bases for J; bases not matched to a gene: 3. Germline V gene sequence: CDR1 SGHRS, CDR2 YFSETQ. This CDR3 has 13 amino acids. The CDR3 spells CASSPGQKETQYF. DNA of the CDR3: TGCGCCAGCAGCCCGGGACAGAAAGAGACCCAGTACTTC.

This sequence joins TRBV9 and TRBJ1-1; D is undetermined. Between the trimmed V and J ends, which lost 0 bases and 2 bases, there was a span of 8 bases. This CDR3 has 14 amino acids. In germline, CDR1 is SGDLS, CDR2 YYNGEE. CDR3 protein: CASSVGISNTEAFF. CDR3 nucleotides: TGTGCCAGCAGCGTAGGGATATCCAACACTGAAGCTTTCTTT. Supplemented by reference TRBV9 and TRBJ1-1, the full variable domain reads DSGVTQTPKHLITATGQRVTLRCSPRSGDLSVYWYQQSLDQGLQFLIQYYNGEERAKGNILERFSAQQFPDLHSELNLSSLELGDSALYFCASSVGISNTEAFFGQGTRLTVV.

The CDR3 bases are TGTGCCAGCAGCCAATCTGGGGATAATGGCTACACCTTC. Its protein product is CASSQSGDNGYTF. The V call is TRBV3-1 (or the pseudogene TRBV3-2), the J call TRBJ1-2; D unresolved. V was trimmed by 2 bases and J by 6 bases, leaving 10 bases between them. The germline CDR1 and CDR2 sequences are LGHDT and YNNKEL (reference sequence). The CDR3 has 13 amino acids.

This clone was recorded a few times. The gene calls are TRBV19 and TRBJ2-2; TRBD1 matches at 8 bases. Germline CDR1 LNHDA, CDR2 SQIVND (reference sequence). The junction had 12 bases not matched to a gene; V was cut back by 10 bases and J by 5 bases. The CDR3 consists of 15 residues. CDR3 amino acids: CATPVAGGMTGELFF. CDR3 sequence (DNA): TGTGCCACCCCCGTGGCAGGGGGCATGACCGGGGAGCTGTTTTTT.

This chain joins TRBV6-5 and TRBJ1-2; TRBD1 aligns across 11 bases. V was clipped by 6 bases and J by 7 bases; unmatched bases: 10. CDR3 length: 15 amino acids. CDR1 is MNHEY and CDR2 is SVGAGI in the germline V gene. CDR3 protein: CASSPQDRGLGGYTF. The CDR3 DNA reads as TGTGCCAGCAGCCCACAGGACAGGGGGCTCGGTGGCTACACCTTC.

V usage is TRBV5-5 and J usage is TRBJ1-5; TRBD1 agrees at 8 bases. The length of the CDR3 is 13 residues. V was pared by 4 bases and J by 7 bases, with 4 bases of the junction left unmatched. The germline V gene encodes CDR1 SGHKS and CDR2 YYEKEE (reference sequence). The CDR3 protein is CASSTTGDQPQHF. The CDR3 DNA sequence: TGTGCCAGCAGCACGACAGGGGACCAGCCCCAGCATTTT. The full variable domain, in which reference TRBV5-5 and TRBJ1-5 provide the parts outside the CDR3, is DAGVTQSPTHLIKTRGQQVTLRCSPISGHKSVSWYQQVLGQGPQFIFQYYEKEERGRGNFPDRFSARQFPNYSSELNVNALLLGDSALYLCASSTTGDQPQHFGDGTRLSIL.

The rearrangement uses TRBV6-1 and TRBJ1-5, with a possible D match to TRBD1 (5 bases). CDR3 length equals 14 residues. V dropped 2 bases and J dropped 2 bases, with 7 bases sitting between them. The germline V gene has CDR1 MNHNS and CDR2 SASEGT. CDR3 coding DNA: TGTGCCAGCAGTGAAATGGGGGGCAATCAGCCCCAGCATTTT. Protein product: CASSEMGGNQPQHF.

This chain joins TRBV6-4 and TRBJ2-1; 9 bases are shared with TRBD1. This CDR3 region has 14 residues. The V gene end was trimmed by 4 bases and the J gene end by 4 bases; junction bases not matched to a gene: 2. Germline V CDR1 and CDR2: MRHNA, SNTAGT. Here the CDR3 reads CASSGGQGYNEQFF. In DNA form, the CDR3 reads TGTGCCAGCAGTGGGGGACAGGGATACAATGAGCAGTTCTTC.

This clone was found once. V gene TRBV6-5 combines with J gene TRBJ1-2; a weak D match, TRBD1 (6 bases). Germline V gene data show CDR1 as MNHEY and CDR2 as SVGAGI. The CDR3 spans 15 residues. V was pared by 7 bases and J by 7 bases, with 22 bases between. The CDR3 DNA reads as TGTGCCAGCATCCCAGGGCTGTGGGGGGGCTTTGGCTACACCTTC. It encodes CASIPGLWGGFGYTF.

The V call is TRBV4-1, the J call TRBJ1-2, with a tentative D call TRBD1 (5 bases). CDR1 is MGHRA, CDR2 YSYEKL, per germline. The V and J ends lost 0 bases and 5 bases respectively, with 13 bases between them. The CDR3 contains 15 residues. The CDR3 protein is CASSQDGTKDYGYTF. The CDR3 region has the DNA TGCGCCAGCAGCCAAGATGGGACGAAAGATTATGGCTACACCTTC.

CDR3 DNA: TGTGCCAGCAGTTTTACTAGCGGGGGTTACAATGAGCAGTTCTTC. Its translation is CASSFTSGGYNEQFF. The chain combines TRBV5-8 with TRBJ2-1; 11 bases agree with TRBD2. The CDR3 is made up of 15 amino acids. Germline V lookup: CDR1 SGHTS, CDR2 YDEGEE. J lost 4 bases, V lost 5 bases, and 5 bases had no gene match.

Only one count was recorded for this clone. The chain joins TRBV27 to TRBJ2-3; TRBD2 agrees at 8 bases. CDR1 is MNHEY and CDR2 is SMNVEV in the germline V gene (reference sequence). V shed 3 bases, J shed 1 base, and the junction held 3 bases outside the gene matches. The CDR3 sequence is 15 residues long. The CDR3 here is CASSFGAGGTDTQYF. The CDR3, as DNA: TGTGCCAGCAGTTTTGGAGCGGGGGGCACAGATACGCAGTATTTT.

In regard to this clone: In the same sample, other DNA sequences code for this CDR3. The chain recombines TRBV4-3 with TRBJ1-3; a weak D match, TRBD1 (5 bases). CDR3 length: 14 amino acids. Germline V gives CDR1 LGHNA, CDR2 YSLEER. Trimming pared 1 base from V and 2 bases from J, leaving 6 bases between. CDR3 in amino acids: CASSQAGAGNTIYF. The DNA for the CDR3 is TGCGCCAGCAGCCAAGCGGGGGCTGGAAACACCATATATTTT.

The table lists this clone with a count of one. This chain links TRBV18 with TRBJ2-1, with 8 bases lining up with TRBD1. The CDR3 covers 17 residues. CDR1 is KGHSH, CDR2 LQKENI, per germline. V lost 3 bases, J lost 0 bases, and 7 bases stayed unmatched. In DNA, the CDR3 is TGTGCCAGCTCACCTGGGGGAACAGGGGGCTCCTACAATGAGCAGTTCTTC. Translated, it gives CASSPGGTGGSYNEQFF.

This clone has just a few counts. V gene TRBV4-2 combines with J gene TRBJ1-1, with a weak D call TRBD1 (6 bases). This CDR3 comprises 15 residues. Trimming shortened V by 0 bases and J by 0 bases, and 8 bases separated the two germline ends. The germline V gene has CDR1 LGHNA and CDR2 YNFKEQ. The CDR3 loop is CASSQDGQMNTEAFF. For the CDR3, the DNA is TGTGCCAGCAGCCAAGACGGACAGATGAACACTGAAGCTTTCTTT.

V is TRBV20-1 and J is TRBJ2-5, with 7 bases lining up with TRBD2. The germline CDR1 and CDR2 sequences are DFQATT and SNEGSKA (reference sequence). This CDR3 spans 14 amino acids. V dropped 3 bases and J dropped 1; count of bases not matched to a gene: 5. Here the CDR3 DNA reads TGCAGTGCTAGTGGGGGGGGTCCCCAAGAGACCCAGTACTTC. This gives the protein CSASGGGPQETQYF.

The chain's CDR3 is CASSLTGAYEQYF. The CDR3 DNA sequence: TGTGCCAGCAGTTTGACAGGGGCCTACGAGCAGTACTTC. The V and J genes are TRBV6-5 and TRBJ2-7; 8 bases line up with TRBD1. V shed 4 bases and J 2 bases; nucleotides not matched to a gene: 1. The CDR3 is 13 amino acids. Germline CDR1 is MNHEY and CDR2 is SVGAGI.

This clone was seen only a few times. In DNA, the CDR3 is TGTGCCAGCAGTTACTCGAACAGTAATGAAAAACTGTTTTTT. Its translation is CASSYSNSNEKLFF. This chain links TRBV6-5 with TRBJ1-4; no firm D call. The germline CDR1 and CDR2 sequences are MNHEY and SVGAGI. The CDR3 loop spans 14 amino acids. Trimming stripped 0 bases from V and 4 bases from J, with 6 bases between.

V is TRBV5-5 and J is TRBJ2-7; 9 nucleotides line up with TRBD1. With 7 bases clipped from V and 6 bases from J, the junction kept 11 bases outside the gene matches. Per germline, CDR1 SGHKS and CDR2 YYEKEE (reference sequence). CDR3 length equals 14 residues. The CDR3 nucleotides are TGTGCCAGCCGACGGGGGACAGGGAGAGGCGAGCAGTACTTC. Its translation: CASRRGTGRGEQYF.

This clone was detected only a few times. This chain connects TRBV4-3 to TRBJ1-6; the D gene is possibly TRBD1 (5 bases). Germline CDR1 and CDR2: LGHNA and YSLEER. CDR3 length equals 13 residues. V was shortened by 3 bases and J by 8 bases, with 8 bases between the two germline ends. CDR3 protein: CASSQSGYSPLHF. DNA of the CDR3: TGCGCCAGCAGCCAGTCAGGGTATTCACCCCTCCACTTT.

The rearrangement links TRBV4-1 to TRBJ1-2, with a tentative D call TRBD1 (5 bases). Germline V CDR1 and CDR2: MGHRA, YSYEKL. V was pared by 4 bases and J by 7 bases, with 31 bases between. The CDR3 has 19 amino acids. CDR3 amino acids: CASSPLFIQGGKVGFGYTF. In DNA form, the CDR3 reads TGCGCCAGCAGCCCTCTTTTTATTCAGGGAGGGAAGGTAGGATTTGGCTACACCTTC.

CDR3 protein: CATSNEVYEQYF. CDR3 DNA sequence: TGTGCCACCAGCAACGAAGTGTACGAGCAGTACTTC. V and J are TRBV15 and TRBJ2-7; D is unresolved. Germline CDR1 reads LNHNV; CDR2 reads YYDKDF (reference sequence). V was cut by 4 bases and J by 4 bases, with 8 bases left in between. The CDR3 length is 12 residues.

This clone has only a few counts. The germline gene is not matched at one end of the junction; a read error may be the cause. The CDR3 region has the DNA TGTGCCAGTACCTCTCCGCCGGGCTTC. It codes for CASTSPPGF. The V and J genes are TRBV19 and TRBJ2-7; D gene ambiguous. The CDR3 totals 9 residues. Germline values: CDR1 LNHDA, CDR2 SQIVND (reference sequence).

This chain joins TRBV10-3 and TRBJ1-5; TRBD1 matches 8 bases. CDR3 length equals 16 residues. V shed 0 bases, J shed 6 bases, and the junction held 7 bases outside the gene matches. The germline CDR1 and CDR2 sequences are ENHRY and SYGVKD. The CDR3 DNA follows: TGTGCCATCAGTGAGTCGATTTCAGGGGGCAGTCAGCCCCAGCATTTT. As protein: CAISESISGGSQPQHF.

The chain carries TRBV29-1 and TRBJ2-7, with TRBD1 matching over 8 bases. This CDR3 has 14 amino acids. Germline V CDR1 and CDR2: SQVTM, ANQGSEA. Trimming cost V 5 bases and J 4 bases; bases outside gene matches: 10. The DNA of the CDR3 is TGCAGCGTTCTAAACCGGGACAGGTCGTACGAGCAGTACTTC. It specifies CSVLNRDRSYEQYF.

The V and J genes are TRBV27 and TRBJ2-7, with D uncertain. The germline V and J ends were trimmed by 6 bases and 3 bases, with 15 bases remaining between them. The V gene's germline CDR1 is MNHEY and CDR2 SMNVEV (reference sequence). The CDR3 has 14 residues. Written as DNA, the CDR3 is TGTGCCAGCAGACTAATCGACGGTAACTACGAGCAGTACTTC. Its translation is CASRLIDGNYEQYF.